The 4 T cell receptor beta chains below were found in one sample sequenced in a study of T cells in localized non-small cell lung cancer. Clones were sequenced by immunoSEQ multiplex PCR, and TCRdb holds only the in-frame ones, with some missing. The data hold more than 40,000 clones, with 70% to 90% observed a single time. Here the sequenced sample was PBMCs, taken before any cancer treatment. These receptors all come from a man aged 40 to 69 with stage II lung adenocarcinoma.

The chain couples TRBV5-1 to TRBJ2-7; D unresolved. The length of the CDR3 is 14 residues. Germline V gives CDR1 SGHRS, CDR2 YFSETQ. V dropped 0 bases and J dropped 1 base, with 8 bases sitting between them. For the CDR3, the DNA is TGCGCCAGCAGCTTGGGCAGACGATCCTACGAGCAGTACTTC. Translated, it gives CASSLGRRSYEQYF.

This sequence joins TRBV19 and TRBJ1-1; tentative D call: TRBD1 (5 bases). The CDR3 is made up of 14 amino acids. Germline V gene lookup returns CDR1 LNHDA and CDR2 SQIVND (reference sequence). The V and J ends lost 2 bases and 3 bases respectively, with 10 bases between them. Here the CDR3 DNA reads TGTGCCAGTAGTATATCAGGGAGCGACACTGAAGCTTTCTTT. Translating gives CASSISGSDTEAFF.

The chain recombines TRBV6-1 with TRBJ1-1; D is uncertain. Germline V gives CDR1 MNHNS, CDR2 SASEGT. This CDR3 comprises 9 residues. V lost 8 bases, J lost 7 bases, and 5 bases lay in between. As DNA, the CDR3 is TGTGCCAGCGGGGATGAAGCTTTCTTT. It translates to CASGDEAFF.

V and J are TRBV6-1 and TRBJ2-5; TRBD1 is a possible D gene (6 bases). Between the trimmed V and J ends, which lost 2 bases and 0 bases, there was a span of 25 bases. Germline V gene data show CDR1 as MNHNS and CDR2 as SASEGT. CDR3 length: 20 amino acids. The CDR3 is CASSEYFWVYPGQYQETQYF. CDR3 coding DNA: TGTGCCAGCAGTGAATATTTCTGGGTTTATCCCGGACAGTACCAAGAGACCCAGTACTTC.